This entry lists 8 T cell receptor beta chains sequenced from one sample in a study of vaccination effects on CD4 cells after COVID-19. Some clones are missing from TCRdb's copy, which holds only in-frame ones; the method was immunoSEQ multiplex PCR. The table records about 45,000 clones, around four fifths of them present only once. Having been cultured for less than 13 days, the cells underwent CD4+ T cell isolation. The antigens of these receptors remain unknown. The specimen comprised CD4+ T cells from PBMCs cultured without peptide, sampled before COVID-19 vaccination. The origin of the receptors is a human donor who had a prior SARS-CoV-2 infection.

The rearrangement links TRBV5-6 to TRBJ1-5; D call uncertain. Looked up from germline, CDR1 is SGHDT and CDR2 is YYEEEE. The CDR3 has 14 amino acids. V was trimmed by 1 base and J by 1 base, leaving 6 bases between them. This CDR3 is CASSLRPSNQPQHF. CDR3 coding DNA: TGTGCCAGCAGCTTGCGGCCGAGCAATCAGCCCCAGCATTTT.

This chain links TRBV20-1 with TRBJ2-3; D is undetermined. CDR3 size: 11 residues. V was trimmed by 5 bases and J by 6 bases, leaving 9 bases between them. CDR1 is DFQATT and CDR2 is SNEGSKA in the germline V gene (reference sequence). The CDR3 nucleotides read TGCAGTGCTTATATAGGGGATACGCAGTATTTT. Its translation is CSAYIGDTQYF.

The chain recombines TRBV7-6 with TRBJ2-1, with D possibly being TRBD1 (5 bases). This CDR3 contains 16 residues. The V gene's germline CDR1 is SGHVS and CDR2 FNYEAQ. Trimming stripped 0 bases from V and 3 bases from J, with 12 bases between. CDR3 DNA: TGTGCCAGCAGCTTAGCGGGGCAGGGTCGCTACAATGAGCAGTTCTTC. As protein: CASSLAGQGRYNEQFF.

This sequence joins TRBV6-5 and TRBJ2-1, with TRBD1 identical over 7 bases. The CDR3 contains 16 residues. V lost 3 bases to trimming and J lost 1 base; unmatched junction nucleotides: 6. Germline V gene lookup returns CDR1 MNHEY and CDR2 SVGAGI. As DNA, the CDR3 is TGTGCCAGCAGTTATGGACAGGTTCAATCCTACAATGAGCAGTTCTTC. It yields the protein CASSYGQVQSYNEQFF.

This clone turned up a few times. The chain is built from TRBV30 and TRBJ2-7; D uncertain. CDR1 and CDR2 (germline): GTSNPN, SVGIG (reference sequence). Trimming cost V 4 bases and J 3 bases, with 19 bases left between them. CDR3 length: 15 amino acids. The CDR3 region is CAWIFRVLIGYEQYF. The CDR3 nucleotides read TGTGCCTGGATTTTTAGGGTGTTAATAGGCTACGAGCAGTACTTC. The full variable domain, its missing parts supplied by reference TRBV30 and TRBJ2-7, is SQTIHQWPATLVQPVGSPLSLECTVEGTSNPNLYWYRQAAGRGLQLLFYSVGIGQISSEVPQNLSASRPQDRQFILSSKKLLLSDSGFYLCAWIFRVLIGYEQYFGPGTRLTVT.

V usage is TRBV6-5 and J usage is TRBJ1-5; D uncertain. Trimming stripped 5 bases from V and 3 bases from J, with 14 bases between. The V gene's germline CDR1 is MNHEY and CDR2 SVGAGI. There are 15 residues in the CDR3. CDR3 protein: CASSPSGLNNQPQHF. Written as DNA, the CDR3 is TGTGCCAGCAGTCCTTCAGGACTGAACAATCAGCCCCAGCATTTT.

The gene calls are TRBV5-1 and TRBJ1-1; weak D call: TRBD1 (5 bases). The CDR3 contains 13 residues. Trimming removed 0 bases at V and 11 bases at J, with 14 bases between. The germline CDR1 and CDR2 sequences are SGHRS and YFSETQ. CDR3 bases: TGCGCCAGCAGCTTGGCCCAGGAGGAGGGGGCTTTCTTT. Protein sequence: CASSLAQEEGAFF.

The chain recombines TRBV21-1 with TRBJ1-2; TRBD1, the table's D call, was not compared with the DNA. TRBV21-1 is assigned pseudogene status. The CDR3 length is 15 residues. The CDR3 region is CASNPSGQASYGYTF. The CDR3 DNA is TGTGCCAGCAACCCCTCGGGACAGGCTTCCTATGGCTACACCTTC.